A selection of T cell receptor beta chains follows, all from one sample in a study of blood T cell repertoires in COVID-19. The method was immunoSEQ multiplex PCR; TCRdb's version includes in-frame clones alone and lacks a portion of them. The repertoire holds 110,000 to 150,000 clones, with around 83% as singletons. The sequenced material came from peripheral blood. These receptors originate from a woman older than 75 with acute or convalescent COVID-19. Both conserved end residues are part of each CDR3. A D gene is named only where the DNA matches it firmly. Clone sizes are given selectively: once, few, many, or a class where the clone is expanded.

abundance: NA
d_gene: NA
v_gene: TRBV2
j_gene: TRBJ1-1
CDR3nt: TGTGCCAGCATGCGGTTCCCGAACACTGAAGCTTTCTTT
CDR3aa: CASMRFPNTEAFF

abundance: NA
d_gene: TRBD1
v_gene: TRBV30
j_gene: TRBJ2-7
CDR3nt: TGTGCCTGGAGTAGGGGACAGGTTCCCCTTTTCTTC
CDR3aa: CAWSRGQVPLFF

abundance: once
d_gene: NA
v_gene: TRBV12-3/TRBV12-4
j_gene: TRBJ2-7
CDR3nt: TGTGCCAGCAGTTTAGTCACGGCCTACGAGCAGTACTTC
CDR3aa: CASSLVTAYEQYF

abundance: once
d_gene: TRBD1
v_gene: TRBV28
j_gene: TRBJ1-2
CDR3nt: TGTGCCAGCAGTCAGCCCATGGACAGGGGGCATCTCACCTTC
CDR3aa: CASSQPMDRGHLTF

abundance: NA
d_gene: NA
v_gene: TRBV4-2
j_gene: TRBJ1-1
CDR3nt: TGTGCCAGCAGCCAACCTTTTTTTGTACAGGGGAACACTGAAGCTTTCTTT
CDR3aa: CASSQPFFVQGNTEAFF

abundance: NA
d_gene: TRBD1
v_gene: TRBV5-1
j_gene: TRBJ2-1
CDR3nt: TGCGCCAGCAGCTCGCCTGTGGACAGGCCATACAATGAGCAGTTCTTC
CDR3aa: CASSSPVDRPYNEQFF

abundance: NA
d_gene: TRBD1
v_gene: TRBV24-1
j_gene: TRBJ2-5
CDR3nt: TGTGCCACCAGTGAGGGGGGACAGGGACCGTACCAAGAGACCCAGTACTTC
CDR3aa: CATSEGGQGPYQETQYF

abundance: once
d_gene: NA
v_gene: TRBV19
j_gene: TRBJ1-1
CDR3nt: TGTGCCAGTAGTATAGGTAGAGTGTTCATGAACACTGAAGCTTTCTTT
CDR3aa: CASSIGRVFMNTEAFF

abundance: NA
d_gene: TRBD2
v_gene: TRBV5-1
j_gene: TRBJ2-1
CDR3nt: TGCGCCAGCAGCCCGAGCGGGAGTGGTGTTTATGAGCAGTTCTTC
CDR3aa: CASSPSGSGVYEQFF

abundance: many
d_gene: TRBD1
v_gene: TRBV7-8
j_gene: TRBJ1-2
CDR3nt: TGTGCCAGCAGCCCTACTAGGGACAGGGGCCGGGGCTACACCTTC
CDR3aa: CASSPTRDRGRGYTF

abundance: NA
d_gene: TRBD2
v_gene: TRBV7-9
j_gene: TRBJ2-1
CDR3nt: TGTGCCAGCAGCCCAACGACCGGGACTAGCGGGAGTGATGAGCAGTTCTTC
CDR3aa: CASSPTTGTSGSDEQFF

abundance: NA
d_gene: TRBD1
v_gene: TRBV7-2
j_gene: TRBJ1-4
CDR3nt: TGTGCCAGCAGCTTAGTCTGGGACAGGAATGAAAAACTGTTTTTT
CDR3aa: CASSLVWDRNEKLFF

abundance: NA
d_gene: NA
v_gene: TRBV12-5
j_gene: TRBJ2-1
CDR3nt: TGTGCTAGTGGTTTGCGGGGGGGCCGACAGGGTGAGCAGTTCTTC
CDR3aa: CASGLRGGRQGEQFF

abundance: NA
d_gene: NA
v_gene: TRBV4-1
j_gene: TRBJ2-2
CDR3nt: TGCGCCAGCAGCCAAGCAATCACAGAGTTCTCCGGGGAGCTGTTTTTT
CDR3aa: CASSQAITEFSGELFF

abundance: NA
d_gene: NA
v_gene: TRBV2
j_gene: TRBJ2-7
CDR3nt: TGTGCCAGCAGTGAAGTCAGGTACTACGAGCAGTACTTC
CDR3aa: CASSEVRYYEQYF

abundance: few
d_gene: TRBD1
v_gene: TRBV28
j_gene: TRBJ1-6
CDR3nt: TGTGCCAGCAGTTCACCGGGACAGGGGGCGTTCTCCTATAATTCACCCCTCCACTTT
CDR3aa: CASSSPGQGAFSYNSPLHF

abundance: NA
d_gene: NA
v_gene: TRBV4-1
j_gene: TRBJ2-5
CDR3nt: TGCGCCAGCAGCCAGCTCACTAGAGGTGAAGAGACCCAGTACTTC
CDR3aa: CASSQLTRGEETQYF

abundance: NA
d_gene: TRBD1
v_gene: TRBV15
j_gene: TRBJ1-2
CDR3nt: TGTGCCACCAGCAGATCGGGACAGGGGGTGGGCGGCTACACCTTC
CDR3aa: CATSRSGQGVGGYTF

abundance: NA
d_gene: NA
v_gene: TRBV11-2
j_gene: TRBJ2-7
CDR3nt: TGTGCCAGCAGCTTAGTTCCAGATCCCTACGAGCAGTACTTC
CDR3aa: CASSLVPDPYEQYF

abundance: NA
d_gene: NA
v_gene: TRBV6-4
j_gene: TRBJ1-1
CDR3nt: TGTGCCAGCAGCCCCGGGGACATGGGGACTGAAGCTTTCTTT
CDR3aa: CASSPGDMGTEAFF

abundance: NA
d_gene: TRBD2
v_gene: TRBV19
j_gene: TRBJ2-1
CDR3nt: TGTGCCAGTAGTACGTCGACTAGCGGGGCATACAATTTTAATGAGCAGTTCTTC
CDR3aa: CASSTSTSGAYNFNEQFF

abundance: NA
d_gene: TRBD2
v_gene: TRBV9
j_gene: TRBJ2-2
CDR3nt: TGTGCCAGCAGCGGAGGGGGGCTAGCGGGAGCCGGGGAGCTGTTTTTT
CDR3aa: CASSGGGLAGAGELFF

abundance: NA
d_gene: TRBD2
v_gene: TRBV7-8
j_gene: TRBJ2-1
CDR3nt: TGTGCCAGCAGCTCATATAGCGGGGGGAGCTACAATGAGCAGTTCTTC
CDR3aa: CASSSYSGGSYNEQFF

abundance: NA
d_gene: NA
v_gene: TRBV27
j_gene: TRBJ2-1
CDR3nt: TGTGCCAGCAGTTTCCGGAGGGCCTCGGGCAATGAGCAGTTCTTC
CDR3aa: CASSFRRASGNEQFF

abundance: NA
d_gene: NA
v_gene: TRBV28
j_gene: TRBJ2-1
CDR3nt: TGTGCCAGCAGTGAGACAGCTAATGAGCAGTTCTTC
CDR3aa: CASSETANEQFF

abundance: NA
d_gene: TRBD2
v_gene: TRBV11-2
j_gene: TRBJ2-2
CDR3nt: TGTGCCAGCAGCTTACAACTAGCGGCCTCGCTGACCGGGGAGCTGTTTTTT
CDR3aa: CASSLQLAASLTGELFF

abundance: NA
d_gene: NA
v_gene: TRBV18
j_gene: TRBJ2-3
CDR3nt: TGTGCCAGCTCCCCAGGATACATTGCAGCGGAAACTAGCACAGATACGCAGTATTTT
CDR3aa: CASSPGYIAAETSTDTQYF

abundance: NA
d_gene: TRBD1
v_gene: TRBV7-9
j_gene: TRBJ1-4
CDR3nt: TGTGCCAGCAGCCAACAGGGGATTAATGAAAAACTGTTTTTT
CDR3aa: CASSQQGINEKLFF

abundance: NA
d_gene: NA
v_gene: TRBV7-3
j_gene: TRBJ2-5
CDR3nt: TGTGCCAGCAGCCCTTTAGGGGGATCGCAAGAGACCCAGTACTTC
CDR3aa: CASSPLGGSQETQYF

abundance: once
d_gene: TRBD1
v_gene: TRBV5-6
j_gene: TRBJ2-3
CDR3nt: TGTGCCAGCAGCTTTTTAGGACAGGGGAGCACAGATACGCAGTATTTT
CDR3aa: CASSFLGQGSTDTQYF

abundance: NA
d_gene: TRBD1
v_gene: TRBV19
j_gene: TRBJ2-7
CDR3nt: TGTGCCAGTAGTATAGGAGGGGGCGCGTACGAGCAGTACTTC
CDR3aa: CASSIGGGAYEQYF

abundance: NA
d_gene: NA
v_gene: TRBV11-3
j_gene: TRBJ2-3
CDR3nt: TGTGCCAGCAGCTTCCGGGGGGCCGGAGATACGCAGTATTTT
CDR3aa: CASSFRGAGDTQYF

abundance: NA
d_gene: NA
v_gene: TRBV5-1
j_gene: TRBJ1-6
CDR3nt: TGCGCCAGCAGTGCCGGGACAATAATTGATTCACCCCTCCACTTT
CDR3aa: CASSAGTIIDSPLHF

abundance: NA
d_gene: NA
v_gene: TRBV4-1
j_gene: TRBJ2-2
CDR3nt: TGCGCCAGCAGCCCCTGGAGTGCCCTACTGAACACCGGGGAGCTGTTTTTT
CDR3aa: CASSPWSALLNTGELFF

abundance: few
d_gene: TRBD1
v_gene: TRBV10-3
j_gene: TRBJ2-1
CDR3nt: TGTGCCACCGTGACAGGGCTGAACAACAATGAGCAGTTCTTC
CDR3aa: CATVTGLNNNEQFF

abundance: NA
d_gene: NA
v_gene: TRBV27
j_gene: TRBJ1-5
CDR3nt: TGTGCCAGCAGTTACGGGGGTGGGCAGCCCCAGCATTTT
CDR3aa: CASSYGGGQPQHF

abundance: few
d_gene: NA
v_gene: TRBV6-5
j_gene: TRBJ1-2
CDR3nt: TGTGCCAGCAGTTCAAGACAGGCCAACTATGGCTACACCTTC
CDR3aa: CASSSRQANYGYTF

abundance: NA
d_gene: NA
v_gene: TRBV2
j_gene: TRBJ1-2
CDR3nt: TGTGCCAGCAGCGGACAGACTAACTATGGCTACACCTTC
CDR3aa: CASSGQTNYGYTF

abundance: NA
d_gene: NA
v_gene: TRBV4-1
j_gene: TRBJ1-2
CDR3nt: TGCGCCAGCAGCCAAGAAGGACAGCGAAACTATGGCTACACCTTC
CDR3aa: CASSQEGQRNYGYTF

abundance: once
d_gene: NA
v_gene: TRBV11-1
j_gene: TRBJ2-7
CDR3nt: TGTGCCAGCAGCTTACCCGGGAATACCTACGAGCAGTACTTC
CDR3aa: CASSLPGNTYEQYF

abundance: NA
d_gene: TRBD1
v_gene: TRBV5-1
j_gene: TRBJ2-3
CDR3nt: TGCGCCAGCAGCTTGACAGGGGATTCAGATACGCAGTATTTT
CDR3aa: CASSLTGDSDTQYF

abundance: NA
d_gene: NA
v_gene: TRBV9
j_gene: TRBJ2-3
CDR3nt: TGTGCCAGCAGCCAGTATGGAGATACGCAGTATTTT
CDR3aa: CASSQYGDTQYF

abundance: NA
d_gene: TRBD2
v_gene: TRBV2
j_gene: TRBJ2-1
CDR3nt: TGTGCCAGCAGTGATAGCGGGAGCGGCTACAATGAGCAGTTCTTC
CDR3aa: CASSDSGSGYNEQFF

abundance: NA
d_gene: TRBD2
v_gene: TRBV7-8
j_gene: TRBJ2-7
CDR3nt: TGTGCCAGCAGCCCGTGGGACTACCAATACGAGCAGTACTTC
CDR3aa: CASSPWDYQYEQYF

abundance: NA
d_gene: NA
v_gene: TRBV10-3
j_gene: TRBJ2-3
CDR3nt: TGTGCCATCAGTGGTTTTGGAGTCGCCGGGGAGCGCACAGATACGCAGTATTTT
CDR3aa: CAISGFGVAGERTDTQYF

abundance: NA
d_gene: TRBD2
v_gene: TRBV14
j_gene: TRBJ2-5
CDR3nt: TGTGCCAGCAGCCAAGATTATCATCGTGCTAGCGGGAGAGGAGAAGAGACCCAGTACTTC
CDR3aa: CASSQDYHRASGRGEETQYF

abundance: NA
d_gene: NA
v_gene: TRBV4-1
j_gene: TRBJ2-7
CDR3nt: TGCGCCAAACATTCTCTGAGGGCCCTGTTGCGTCGGCAGTACTTC
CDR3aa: CAKHSLRALLRRQYF

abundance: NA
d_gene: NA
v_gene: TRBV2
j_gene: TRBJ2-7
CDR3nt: TGTGCCAGCACCAAAGAGGGGGGAGGGGCCTACGAGCAGTACTTC
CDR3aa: CASTKEGGGAYEQYF

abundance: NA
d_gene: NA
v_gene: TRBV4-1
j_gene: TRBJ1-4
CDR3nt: TGCGCCAGCAGCCCGACACCCTTGACAGGCAGGGGTGAAAAACTGTTTTTT
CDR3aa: CASSPTPLTGRGEKLFF

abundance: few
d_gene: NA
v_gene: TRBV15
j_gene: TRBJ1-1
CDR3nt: TGTGCCACCAGCAGTATACGGGAAGAAGGAGCTTTCTTT
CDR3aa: CATSSIREEGAFF

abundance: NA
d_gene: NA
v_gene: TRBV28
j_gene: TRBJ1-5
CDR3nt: TGTGCCAGCAGCCGGACCGCGGGGCCGTATCAGCCCCAGCATTTT
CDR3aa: CASSRTAGPYQPQHF

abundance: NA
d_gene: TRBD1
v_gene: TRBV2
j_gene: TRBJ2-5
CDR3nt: TGTGCCAGCAGTGTGGAACAGGGGTTGGAGACCCAGTACTTC
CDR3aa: CASSVEQGLETQYF

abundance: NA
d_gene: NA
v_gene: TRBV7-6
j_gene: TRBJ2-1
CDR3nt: TGTGCCAGCAGCTTAGACCTTTACAGCTCCTACAATGAGCAGTTCTTC
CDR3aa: CASSLDLYSSYNEQFF

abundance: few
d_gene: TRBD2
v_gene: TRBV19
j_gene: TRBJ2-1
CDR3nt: TGTGCCAGTAGTCCCCGACTAGCGGGATACCCCTACAATGAGCAGTTCTTC
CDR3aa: CASSPRLAGYPYNEQFF

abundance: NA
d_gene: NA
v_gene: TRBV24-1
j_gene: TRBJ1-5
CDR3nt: TGTGCCACCAGTGAGTGGGGGCTGCCCCAGCATTTT
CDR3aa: CATSEWGLPQHF

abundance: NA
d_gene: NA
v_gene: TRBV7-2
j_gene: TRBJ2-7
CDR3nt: TGTGCCAGCAGCCCGCGGGACGGCTTGGTGGGCTACGAGCAGTACTTC
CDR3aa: CASSPRDGLVGYEQYF

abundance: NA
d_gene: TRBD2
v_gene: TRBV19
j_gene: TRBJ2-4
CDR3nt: TGTGCCAGTAGTATTGGTCCCCTTAGCGGGAGGCTGGCCAAAAACATTCAGTACTTC
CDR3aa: CASSIGPLSGRLAKNIQYF

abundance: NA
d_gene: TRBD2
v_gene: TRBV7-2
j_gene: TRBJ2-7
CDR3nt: TGTGCCAGCAGCTTAGGGGCGGGGGGTGCCTACGAGCAGTACTTC
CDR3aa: CASSLGAGGAYEQYF

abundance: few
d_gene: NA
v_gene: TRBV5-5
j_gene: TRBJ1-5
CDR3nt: TGTGCCAGCAGTCTATCAGGGGCTCAGCCCCAGCATTTT
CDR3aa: CASSLSGAQPQHF